The clone carrying this TCR beta chain was detected a few times. Vbeta (60) and Jbeta (13) primers were used in the PCR. The repertoire was sequenced with immunoSEQ multiplex PCR; TCRdb's copy has only in-frame clones and lacks some. The sample includes under 150,000 clones, about three quarters of them seen just once. This sample is drawn from a study of cytomegalovirus exposure and HLA in healthy donors. The CDR3 has 14 amino acids. From germline, CDR1 is SGDLS and CDR2 YYNGEE. V lost 5 bases and J lost 0; bases outside the gene matches: 4. The V and J genes are TRBV9 and TRBJ2-7; 8 bases match TRBD1. The source material was PBMCs. The origin of this receptor is a male donor in good health and CMV-seropositive. In DNA, the CDR3 is TGTGCCAGCAGTGCGACAGGGGCCTCCTACGAGCAGTACTTC. Protein: CASSATGASYEQYF. The whole variable domain, filled in from reference TRBV9 and TRBJ2-7, reads DSGVTQTPKHLITATGQRVTLRCSPRSGDLSVYWYQQSLDQGLQFLIQYYNGEERAKGNILERFSAQQFPDLHSELNLSSLELGDSALYFCASSATGASYEQYFGPGTRLTVT.